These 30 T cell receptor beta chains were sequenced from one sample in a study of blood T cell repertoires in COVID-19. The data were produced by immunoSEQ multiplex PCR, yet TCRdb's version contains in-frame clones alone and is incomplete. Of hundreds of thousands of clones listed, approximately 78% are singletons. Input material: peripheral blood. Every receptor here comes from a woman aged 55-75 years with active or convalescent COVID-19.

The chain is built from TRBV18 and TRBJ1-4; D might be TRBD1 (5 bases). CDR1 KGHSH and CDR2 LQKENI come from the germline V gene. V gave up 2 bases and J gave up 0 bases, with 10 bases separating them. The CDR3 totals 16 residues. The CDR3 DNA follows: TGTGCCAGCTCACCAGGGGCTTCTGCAACTAATGAAAAACTGTTTTTT. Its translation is CASSPGASATNEKLFF.

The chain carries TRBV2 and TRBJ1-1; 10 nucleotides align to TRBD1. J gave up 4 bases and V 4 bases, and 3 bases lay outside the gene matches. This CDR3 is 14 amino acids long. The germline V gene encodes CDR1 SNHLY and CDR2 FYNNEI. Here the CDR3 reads CASSVGQGFTEAFF. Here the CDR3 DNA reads TGTGCCAGCAGTGTGGGACAGGGGTTCACTGAAGCTTTCTTT.

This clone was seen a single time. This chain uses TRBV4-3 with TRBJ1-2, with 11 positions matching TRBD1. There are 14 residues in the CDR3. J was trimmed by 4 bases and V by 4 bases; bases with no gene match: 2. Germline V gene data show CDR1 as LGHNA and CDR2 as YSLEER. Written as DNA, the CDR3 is TGCGCCAGCAGCCCCGGACAGGGGGCCTATGGCTACACCTTC. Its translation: CASSPGQGAYGYTF.

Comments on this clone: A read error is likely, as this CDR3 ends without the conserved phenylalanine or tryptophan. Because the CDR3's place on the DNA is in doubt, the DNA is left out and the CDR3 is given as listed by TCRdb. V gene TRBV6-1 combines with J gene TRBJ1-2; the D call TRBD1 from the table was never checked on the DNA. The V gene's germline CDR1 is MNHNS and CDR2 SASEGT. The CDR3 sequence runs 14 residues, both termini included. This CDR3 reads CASSERITTGLLRI.

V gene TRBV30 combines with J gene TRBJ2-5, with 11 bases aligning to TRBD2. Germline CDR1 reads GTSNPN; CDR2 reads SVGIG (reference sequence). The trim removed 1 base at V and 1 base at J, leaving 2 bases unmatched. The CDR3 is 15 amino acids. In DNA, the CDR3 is TGTGCCTGGAGTGGACTAGCGGGACTCCAAGAGACCCAGTACTTC. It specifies CAWSGLAGLQETQYF.

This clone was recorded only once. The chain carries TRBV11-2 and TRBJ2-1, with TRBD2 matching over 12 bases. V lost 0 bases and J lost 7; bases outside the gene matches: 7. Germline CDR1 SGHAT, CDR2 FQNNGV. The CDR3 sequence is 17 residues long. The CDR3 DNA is TGTGCCAGCAGCTTAGATTCGGCTAGCGGGGGGGCTAATGAGCAGTTCTTC. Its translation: CASSLDSASGGANEQFF.

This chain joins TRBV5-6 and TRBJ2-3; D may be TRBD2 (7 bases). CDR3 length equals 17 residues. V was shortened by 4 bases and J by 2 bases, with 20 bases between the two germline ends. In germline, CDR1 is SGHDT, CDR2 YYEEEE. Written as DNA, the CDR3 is TGTGCCAGCAGCCGTATGGGAGGGGGATTTGTCACAGATACGCAGTATTTT. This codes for CASSRMGGGFVTDTQYF.

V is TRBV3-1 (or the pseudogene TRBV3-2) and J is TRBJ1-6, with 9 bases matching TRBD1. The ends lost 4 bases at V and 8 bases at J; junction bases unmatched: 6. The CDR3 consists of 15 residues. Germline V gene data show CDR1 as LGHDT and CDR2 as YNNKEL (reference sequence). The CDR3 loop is CASSLTGGADSPLHF. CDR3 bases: TGTGCCAGCAGCCTAACAGGGGGCGCCGATTCACCCCTCCACTTT.

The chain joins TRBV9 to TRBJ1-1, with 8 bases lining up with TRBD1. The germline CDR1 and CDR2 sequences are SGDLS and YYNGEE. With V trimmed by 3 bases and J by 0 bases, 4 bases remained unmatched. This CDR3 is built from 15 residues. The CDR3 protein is CASSETGAMNTEAFF. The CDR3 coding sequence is TGTGCCAGCAGCGAGACAGGGGCAATGAACACTGAAGCTTTCTTT.

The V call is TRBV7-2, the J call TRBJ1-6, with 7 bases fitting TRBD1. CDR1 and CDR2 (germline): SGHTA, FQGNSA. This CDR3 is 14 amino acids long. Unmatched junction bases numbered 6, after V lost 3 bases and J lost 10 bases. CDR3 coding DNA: TGTGCCAGCAGCTTTAGGGGGCGATGGTCACCCCTCCACTTT. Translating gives CASSFRGRWSPLHF.

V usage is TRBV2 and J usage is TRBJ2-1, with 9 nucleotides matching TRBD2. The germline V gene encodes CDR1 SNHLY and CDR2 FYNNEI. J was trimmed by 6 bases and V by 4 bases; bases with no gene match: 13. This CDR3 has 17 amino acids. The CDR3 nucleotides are TGTGCCAGCAGTGGGGTGGTAGCGGGGGCCCTCGTCAATGAGCAGTTCTTC. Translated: CASSGVVAGALVNEQFF.

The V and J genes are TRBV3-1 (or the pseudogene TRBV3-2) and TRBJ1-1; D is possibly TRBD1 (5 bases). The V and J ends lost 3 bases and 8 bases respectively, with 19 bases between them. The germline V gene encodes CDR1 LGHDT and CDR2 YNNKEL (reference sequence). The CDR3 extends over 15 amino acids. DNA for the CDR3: TGTGCCAGCAGCCACGCGACAGCCCCGATTAAGGAAGCTTTCTTT. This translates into CASSHATAPIKEAFF.

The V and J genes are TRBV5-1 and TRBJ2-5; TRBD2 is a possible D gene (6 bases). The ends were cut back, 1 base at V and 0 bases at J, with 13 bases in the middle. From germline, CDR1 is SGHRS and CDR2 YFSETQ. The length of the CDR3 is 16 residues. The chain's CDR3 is CASSLPGGTYQETQYF. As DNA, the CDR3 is TGCGCCAGCAGCTTGCCCGGGGGAACTTACCAAGAGACCCAGTACTTC.

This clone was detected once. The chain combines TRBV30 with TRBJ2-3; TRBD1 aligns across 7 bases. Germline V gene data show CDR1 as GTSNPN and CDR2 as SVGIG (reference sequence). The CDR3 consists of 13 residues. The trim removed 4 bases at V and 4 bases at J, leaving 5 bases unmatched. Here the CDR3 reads CAWNPQGPDTQYF. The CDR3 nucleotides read TGTGCCTGGAACCCACAGGGGCCAGATACGCAGTATTTT.

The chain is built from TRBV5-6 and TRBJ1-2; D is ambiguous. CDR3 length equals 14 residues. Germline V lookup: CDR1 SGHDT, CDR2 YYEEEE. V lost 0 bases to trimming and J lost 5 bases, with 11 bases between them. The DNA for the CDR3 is TGTGCCAGCAGCTTGGGGAGATACCTTTATGGCTACACCTTC. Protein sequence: CASSLGRYLYGYTF.

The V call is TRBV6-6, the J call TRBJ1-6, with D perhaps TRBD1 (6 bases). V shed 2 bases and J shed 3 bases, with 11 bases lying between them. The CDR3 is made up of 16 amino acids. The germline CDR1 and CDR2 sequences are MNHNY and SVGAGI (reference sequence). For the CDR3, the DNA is TGTGCCAGCAGTTACGGGAACAGGGACTATAATTCACCCCTCCACTTT. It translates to CASSYGNRDYNSPLHF.

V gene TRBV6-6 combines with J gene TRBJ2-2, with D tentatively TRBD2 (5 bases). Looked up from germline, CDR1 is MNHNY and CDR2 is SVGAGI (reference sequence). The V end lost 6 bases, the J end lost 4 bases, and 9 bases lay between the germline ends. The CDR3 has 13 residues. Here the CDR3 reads CASRLTITGELFF. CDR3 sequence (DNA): TGTGCCAGCAGGCTGACTATCACCGGGGAGCTGTTTTTT.

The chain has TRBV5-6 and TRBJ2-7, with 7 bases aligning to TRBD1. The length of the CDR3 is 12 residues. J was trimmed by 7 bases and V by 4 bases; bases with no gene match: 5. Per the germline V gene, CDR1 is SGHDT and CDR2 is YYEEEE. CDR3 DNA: TGTGCCAGCAGCCTCGACAGGGTTGAGCAGTACTTC. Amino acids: CASSLDRVEQYF.

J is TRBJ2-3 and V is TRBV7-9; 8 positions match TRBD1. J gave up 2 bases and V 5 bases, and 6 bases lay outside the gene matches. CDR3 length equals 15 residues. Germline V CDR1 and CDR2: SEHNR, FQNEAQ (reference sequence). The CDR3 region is CASSAQGANTDTQYF. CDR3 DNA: TGTGCCAGCAGCGCCCAGGGGGCAAACACAGATACGCAGTATTTT.

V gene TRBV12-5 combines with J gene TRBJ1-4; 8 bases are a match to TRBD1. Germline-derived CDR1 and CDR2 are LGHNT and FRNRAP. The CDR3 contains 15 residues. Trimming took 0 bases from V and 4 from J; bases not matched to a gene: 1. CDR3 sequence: CASGLVQGGNEKLFF. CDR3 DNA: TGTGCTAGTGGTTTGGTACAGGGGGGTAATGAAAAACTGTTTTTT. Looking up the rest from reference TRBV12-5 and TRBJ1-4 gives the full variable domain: DARVTQTPRHKVTEMGQEVTMRCQPILGHNTVFWYRQTMMQGLELLAYFRNRAPLDDSGMPKDRFSAEMPDATLATLKIQPSEPRDSAVYFCASGLVQGGNEKLFFGSGTQLSVL.

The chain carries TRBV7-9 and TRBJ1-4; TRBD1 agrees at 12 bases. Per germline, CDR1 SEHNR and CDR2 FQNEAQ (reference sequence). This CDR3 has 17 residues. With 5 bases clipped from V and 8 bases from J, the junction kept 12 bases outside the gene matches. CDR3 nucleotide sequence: TGTGCCAGCAGCGCAGGGACAGGGGGCTACCTAACCGAAAAACTGTTTTTT. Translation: CASSAGTGGYLTEKLFF.

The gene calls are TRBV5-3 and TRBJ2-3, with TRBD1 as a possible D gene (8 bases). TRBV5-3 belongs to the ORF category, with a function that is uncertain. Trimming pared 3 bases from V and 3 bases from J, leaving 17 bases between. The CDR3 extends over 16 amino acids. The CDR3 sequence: CARSSSHRGGTDTQYF. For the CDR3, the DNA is TGTGCCAGAAGCTCCAGTCACAGGGGGGGGACAGATACGCAGTATTTT.

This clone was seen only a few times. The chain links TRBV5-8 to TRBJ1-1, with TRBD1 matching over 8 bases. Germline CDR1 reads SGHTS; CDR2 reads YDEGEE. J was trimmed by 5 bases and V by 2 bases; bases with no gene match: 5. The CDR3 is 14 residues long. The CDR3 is CASSFQGAKTEAFF. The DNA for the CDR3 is TGTGCCAGCAGCTTCCAGGGGGCTAAGACTGAAGCTTTCTTT. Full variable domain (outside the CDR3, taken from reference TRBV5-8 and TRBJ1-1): EAGVTQSPTHLIKTRGQQATLRCSPISGHTSVYWYQQALGLGLQFLLWYDEGEERNRGNFPPRFSGRQFPNYSSELNVNALELEDSALYLCASSFQGAKTEAFFGQGTRLTVV.

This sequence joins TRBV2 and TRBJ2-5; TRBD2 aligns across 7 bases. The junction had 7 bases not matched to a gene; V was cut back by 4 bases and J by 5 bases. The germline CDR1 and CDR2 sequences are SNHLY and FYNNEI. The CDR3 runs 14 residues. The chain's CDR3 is CASSGGLGGETQYF. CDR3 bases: TGTGCCAGCAGTGGAGGACTGGGAGGGGAGACCCAGTACTTC.

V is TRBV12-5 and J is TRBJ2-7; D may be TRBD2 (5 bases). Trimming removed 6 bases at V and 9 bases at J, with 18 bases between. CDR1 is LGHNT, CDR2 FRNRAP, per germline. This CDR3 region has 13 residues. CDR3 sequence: CASGWRQDLGQYF. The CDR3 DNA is TGTGCTAGTGGATGGAGGCAGGACCTAGGGCAGTACTTC.

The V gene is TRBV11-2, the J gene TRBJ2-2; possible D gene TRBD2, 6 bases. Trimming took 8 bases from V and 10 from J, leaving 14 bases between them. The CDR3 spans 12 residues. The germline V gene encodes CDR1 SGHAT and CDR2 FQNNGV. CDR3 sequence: CASGRSGVELFF. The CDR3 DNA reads TGTGCCAGCGGGCGGTCGGGGGTGGAGCTGTTTTTT.

CDR3 residues: CASSTSGGVDTQYF. The CDR3 DNA follows: TGTGCCAGTTCGACTAGCGGGGGAGTAGATACGCAGTATTTT. The chain recombines TRBV19 with TRBJ2-3; TRBD2 matches at 12 bases. The CDR3 is 14 amino acids. Per the germline V gene, CDR1 is LNHDA and CDR2 is SQIVND (reference sequence). V lost 8 bases, J lost 5 bases, and 5 bases stayed unmatched. The full variable domain, completed using reference TRBV19 and TRBJ2-3, is DGGITQSPKYLFRKEGQNVTLSCEQNLNHDAMYWYRQDPGQGLRLIYYSQIVNDFQKGDIAEGYSVSREKKESFPLTVTSAQKNPTAFYLCASSTSGGVDTQYFGPGTRLTVL.

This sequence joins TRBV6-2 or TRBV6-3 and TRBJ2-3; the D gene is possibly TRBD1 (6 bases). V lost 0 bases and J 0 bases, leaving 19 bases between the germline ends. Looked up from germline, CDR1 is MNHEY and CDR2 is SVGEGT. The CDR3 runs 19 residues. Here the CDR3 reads CASSYSDLARTASTDTQYF. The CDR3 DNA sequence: TGTGCCAGCAGTTACTCCGATTTGGCCCGGACAGCTAGCACAGATACGCAGTATTTT.

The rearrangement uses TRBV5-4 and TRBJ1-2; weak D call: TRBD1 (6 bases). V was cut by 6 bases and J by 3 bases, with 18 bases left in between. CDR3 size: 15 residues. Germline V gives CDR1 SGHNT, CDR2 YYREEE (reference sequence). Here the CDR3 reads CASNPQGPLDYGYTF. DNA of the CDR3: TGTGCCAGCAACCCACAGGGACCGTTAGACTATGGCTACACCTTC.

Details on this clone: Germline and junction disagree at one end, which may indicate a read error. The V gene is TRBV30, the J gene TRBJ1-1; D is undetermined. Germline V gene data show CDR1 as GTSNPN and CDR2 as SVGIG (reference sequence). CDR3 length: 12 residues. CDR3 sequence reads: CAWSRRFGEVLF. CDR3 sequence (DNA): TGTGCCTGGAGCCGACGGTTTGGGGAGGTTCTCTTT.